This is a list of T cell receptor beta chains from one sample in a study of T cell responses to AZD1222 COVID-19 vaccine. Only in-frame clones appear in the TCRdb table, and some are missing; sequencing was by immunoSEQ multiplex PCR. The sample has approximately 150,000 clones, roughly 88% seen once; the top ten hold approximately 5.1%. This material consisted of peripheral blood, taken 28 days after the second dose of the MenACWY control vaccine. These receptors originate from an adult who received the MenACWY meningococcal vaccine as a control. Each CDR3 is given with its conserved first and last residue. A D gene is named only where the DNA matches it firmly. Size is stated for part of the rows, as once, few or many counts, or as a class when the clone is expanded.

clone size: .
D gene: .
J gene: TRBJ2-3
V gene: TRBV3-1/TRBV3-2
CDR3 DNA: TGTGCCAGCAGCCCCCAAACAGATACGCAGTATTTT
CDR3 protein: CASSPQTDTQYF

clone size: .
D gene: TRBD2
J gene: TRBJ2-3
V gene: TRBV11-3
CDR3 DNA: TGTGCCAGCAGCTCCGCAGGACTAGCGGGAGGACCAGATACGCAGTATTTT
CDR3 protein: CASSSAGLAGGPDTQYF

clone size: .
D gene: .
J gene: TRBJ1-2
V gene: TRBV10-2
CDR3 DNA: TGCGCCAGCAGTGCACAGGGAGGTTACTATGGCTACACCTTC
CDR3 protein: CASSAQGGYYGYTF

clone size: .
D gene: TRBD1
J gene: TRBJ1-2
V gene: TRBV2
CDR3 DNA: TGTGCCAGCAGTGAAGCGCGACAGGGCGGCGGCTACACCTTC
CDR3 protein: CASSEARQGGGYTF

clone size: once
D gene: TRBD2
J gene: TRBJ2-7
V gene: TRBV5-1
CDR3 DNA: TGCGCCAGCAGCTTGGCCTCTAGCGGGGGCTACGAGCAGTACTTC
CDR3 protein: CASSLASSGGYEQYF

clone size: .
D gene: .
J gene: TRBJ1-2
V gene: TRBV19
CDR3 DNA: TGTGCCAGTAGTGGCGACAACTCTAACTATGGCTACACCTTC
CDR3 protein: CASSGDNSNYGYTF

clone size: .
D gene: TRBD1
J gene: TRBJ2-6
V gene: TRBV10-3
CDR3 DNA: TGTGCCATCACCGGGACAGGGGGGGCCAACGTCCTGACTTTC
CDR3 protein: CAITGTGGANVLTF

clone size: .
D gene: TRBD2
J gene: TRBJ2-5
V gene: TRBV15
CDR3 DNA: TGTGCCACCAGCAGAGATTCGGCGGGAGCGGCAGAGACCCAGTACTTC
CDR3 protein: CATSRDSAGAAETQYF

clone size: few
D gene: TRBD1
J gene: TRBJ1-1
V gene: TRBV28
CDR3 DNA: TGTGCCAGCAGAACTCCCAGGGGGGTGAACACTGAAGCTTTCTTT
CDR3 protein: CASRTPRGVNTEAFF

clone size: .
D gene: .
J gene: TRBJ1-4
V gene: TRBV27
CDR3 DNA: TGTGCCAGCAGGGAACGCGATGAAAAACTGTTTTTT
CDR3 protein: CASRERDEKLFF

clone size: .
D gene: .
J gene: TRBJ1-5
V gene: TRBV28
CDR3 DNA: TGTGCCAGCAGTTTAGCGGGGGCGGGACAGCCCCAGCATTTT
CDR3 protein: CASSLAGAGQPQHF

clone size: .
D gene: TRBD2
J gene: TRBJ2-5
V gene: TRBV5-1
CDR3 DNA: TGCGCCAGCAGCTCCACTAGCGGGGGTGGCGGAGAGACCCAGTACTTC
CDR3 protein: CASSSTSGGGGETQYF

clone size: .
D gene: .
J gene: TRBJ1-5
V gene: TRBV30
CDR3 DNA: TGTGCCTGGAGCCGGGACAGCAATCAGCCCCAGCATTTT
CDR3 protein: CAWSRDSNQPQHF

clone size: .
D gene: .
J gene: TRBJ2-7
V gene: TRBV19
CDR3 DNA: TGTGCCAGTAGTATTGCCCCTTCCCCTTACTACGAGCAGTACTTC
CDR3 protein: CASSIAPSPYYEQYF

clone size: .
D gene: TRBD1
J gene: TRBJ1-1
V gene: TRBV29-1
CDR3 DNA: TGCCAAAGTACAGGGGACGTGAACACTGAAGCTTTCTTT
CDR3 protein: CQSTGDVNTEAFF

clone size: .
D gene: TRBD1
J gene: TRBJ1-2
V gene: TRBV6-2/TRBV6-3
CDR3 DNA: TGTGCCAGCAGTTTACAGGGGGCCAAATCCTATGGCTACACCTTC
CDR3 protein: CASSLQGAKSYGYTF

clone size: .
D gene: .
J gene: TRBJ1-1
V gene: TRBV6-6
CDR3 DNA: TGTGCCAGCAGTTACGAGGGTGAAGCTTTCTTT
CDR3 protein: CASSYEGEAFF

clone size: .
D gene: .
J gene: TRBJ2-7
V gene: TRBV15
CDR3 DNA: TGTGCCACCAGCAGAGTATTCGGGGGCTCCTACGAGCAGTACTTC
CDR3 protein: CATSRVFGGSYEQYF

clone size: .
D gene: TRBD1
J gene: TRBJ2-1
V gene: TRBV28
CDR3 DNA: TGTGCCAGCACCAAGGACAGGTTCTGGGCCTACAATGAGCAGTTCTTC
CDR3 protein: CASTKDRFWAYNEQFF

clone size: few
D gene: .
J gene: TRBJ1-1
V gene: TRBV14
CDR3 DNA: TGTGCCAGCAGCCAAGCGTGGGATGGAGCTTTCTTT
CDR3 protein: CASSQAWDGAFF

clone size: .
D gene: TRBD1
J gene: TRBJ1-4
V gene: TRBV25-1
CDR3 DNA: TGTGCCAGCAGTGTCCCAGGGGGCGGTGAAAAACTGTTTTTT
CDR3 protein: CASSVPGGGEKLFF

clone size: .
D gene: TRBD1
J gene: TRBJ2-5
V gene: TRBV18
CDR3 DNA: TGTGCCAGCTCACAAACGGAGACAGGGGCGACCCAGTACTTC
CDR3 protein: CASSQTETGATQYF

clone size: .
D gene: TRBD2
J gene: TRBJ2-2
V gene: TRBV28
CDR3 DNA: TGTGCCAGCAGTTCCCTCATAGCGGGAGGGCCCGGCGGGGAGCTGTTTTTT
CDR3 protein: CASSSLIAGGPGGELFF

clone size: .
D gene: .
J gene: TRBJ2-7
V gene: TRBV18
CDR3 DNA: TGTGCCAGCTCACTGGACAGTTCCCCTTCCTACGAGCAGTACTTC
CDR3 protein: CASSLDSSPSYEQYF

clone size: .
D gene: TRBD2
J gene: TRBJ2-3
V gene: TRBV5-1
CDR3 DNA: TGCGCCAGCAGCTTAGCGGGAGGGACCACAGATACGCAGTATTTT
CDR3 protein: CASSLAGGTTDTQYF